Included here is one TCR beta chain sequence, with context. The source of the sample is a study of blood T cell repertoires in COVID-19. Whole-study context: Samples representing acute and convalescent COVID-19 were sourced from the United States, Italy and Spain. Sources were T cells, B-cell-depleted T cells, or PBMCs; the material itself was cDNA or gDNA.

The study recruited people aged about 18 to 89 years across approximately 25 US areas. Resolution of symptoms, clearance, or two negative PCRs was present in recovered Cohort 3 donors. The V gene's germline CDR1 is MGHDK and CDR2 SYGVNS. The V segment lost 6 bases and the J segment 5 bases; nucleotides outside the gene matches: 4. This CDR3 comprises 14 residues. Sequencing used immunoSEQ multiplex PCR; TCRdb keeps in-frame clones, though not all of them. The data contain roughly 240,000 clones, about 84% of them seen just once; the ten biggest clones take up over 2%. The chain recombines TRBV25-1 with TRBJ1-5, with TRBD1 matching over 10 bases. The receptor's source is a woman aged 50 to 60 who had recovered from COVID-19. Input material: PBMCs or T cells enriched from blood (not recorded which). CDR3 protein: CASRGTGVHQPQHF. In DNA form, the CDR3 reads TGTGCCAGCAGGGGGACAGGGGTGCATCAGCCCCAGCATTTT.